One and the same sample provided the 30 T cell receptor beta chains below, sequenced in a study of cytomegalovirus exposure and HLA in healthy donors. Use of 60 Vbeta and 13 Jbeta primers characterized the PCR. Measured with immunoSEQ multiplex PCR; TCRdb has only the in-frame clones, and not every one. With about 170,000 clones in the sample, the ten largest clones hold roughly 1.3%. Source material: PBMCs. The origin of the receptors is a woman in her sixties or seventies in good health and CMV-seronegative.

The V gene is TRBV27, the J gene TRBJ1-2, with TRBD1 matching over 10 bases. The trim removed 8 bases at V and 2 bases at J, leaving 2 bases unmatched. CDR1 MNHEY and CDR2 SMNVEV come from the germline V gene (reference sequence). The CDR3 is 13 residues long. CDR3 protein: CASSGQGNYGYTF. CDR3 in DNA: TGTGCCAGCTCGGGACAGGGGAACTATGGCTACACCTTC.

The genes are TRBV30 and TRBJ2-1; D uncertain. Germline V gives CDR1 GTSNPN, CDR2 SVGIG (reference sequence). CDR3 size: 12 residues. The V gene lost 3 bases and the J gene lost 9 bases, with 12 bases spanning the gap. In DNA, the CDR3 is TGTGCCTGGAGCTACTCGGTCGGTGAGCAGTTCTTC. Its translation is CAWSYSVGEQFF.

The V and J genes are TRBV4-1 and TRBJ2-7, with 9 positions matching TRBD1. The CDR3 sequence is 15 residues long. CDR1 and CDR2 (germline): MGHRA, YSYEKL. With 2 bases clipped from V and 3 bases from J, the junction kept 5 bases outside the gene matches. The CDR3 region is CASSQTTGGGYEQYF. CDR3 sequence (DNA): TGCGCCAGCAGCCAAACGACAGGGGGAGGCTACGAGCAGTACTTC.

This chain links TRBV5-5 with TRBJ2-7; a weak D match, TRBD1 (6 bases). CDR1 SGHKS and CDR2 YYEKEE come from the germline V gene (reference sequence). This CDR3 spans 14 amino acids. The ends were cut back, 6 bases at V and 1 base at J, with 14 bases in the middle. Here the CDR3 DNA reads TGTGCCAGCACCCTAGTGGACAGATCCTACGAGCAGTACTTC. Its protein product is CASTLVDRSYEQYF.

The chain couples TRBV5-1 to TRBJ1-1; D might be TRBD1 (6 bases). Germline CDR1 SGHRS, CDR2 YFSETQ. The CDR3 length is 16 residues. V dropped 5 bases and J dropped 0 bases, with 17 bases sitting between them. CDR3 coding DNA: TGCGCCAGCAGTCCCTATGCGGGGGCCATGAACACTGAAGCTTTCTTT. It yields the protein CASSPYAGAMNTEAFF.

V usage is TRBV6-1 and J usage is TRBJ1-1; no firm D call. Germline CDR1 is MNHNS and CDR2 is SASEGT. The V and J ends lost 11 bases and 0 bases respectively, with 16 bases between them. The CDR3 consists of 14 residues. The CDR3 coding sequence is TGTGCCGGCACTAAGGCGGCAATGAACACTGAAGCTTTCTTT. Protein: CAGTKAAMNTEAFF.

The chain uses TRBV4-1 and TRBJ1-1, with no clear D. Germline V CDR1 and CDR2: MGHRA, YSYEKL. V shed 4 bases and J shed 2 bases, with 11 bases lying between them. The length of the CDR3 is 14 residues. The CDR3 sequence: CASSLFPGNTEAFF. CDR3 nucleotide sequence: TGCGCCAGCAGCCTTTTCCCGGGAAACACTGAAGCTTTCTTT.

CDR3 sequence (DNA): TGTGCCAGCAGTTACGAAGGACAGGGCTCCGGGGAGCTGTTTTTT. Protein sequence: CASSYEGQGSGELFF. The V call is TRBV6-5, the J call TRBJ2-2, with 8 bases fitting TRBD1. The CDR3 is 15 residues long. CDR1 is MNHEY and CDR2 is SVGAGI in the germline V gene. The V and J ends lost 2 bases and 6 bases, in that order; junction bases with no gene match: 5.

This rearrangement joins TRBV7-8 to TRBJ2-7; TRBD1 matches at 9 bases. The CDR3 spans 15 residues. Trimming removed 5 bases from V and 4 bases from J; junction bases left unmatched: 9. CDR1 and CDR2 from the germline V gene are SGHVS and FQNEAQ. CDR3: CASSESTGGPYEQYF. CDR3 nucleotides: TGTGCCAGCAGCGAAAGTACAGGGGGCCCATACGAGCAGTACTTC. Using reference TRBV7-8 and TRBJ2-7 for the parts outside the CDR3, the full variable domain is GAGVSQSPRYKVAKRGQDVALRCDPISGHVSLFWYQQALGQGPEFLTYFQNEAQLDKSGLPSDRFFAERPEGSVSTLKIQRTQQEDSAVYLCASSESTGGPYEQYFGPGTRLTVT.

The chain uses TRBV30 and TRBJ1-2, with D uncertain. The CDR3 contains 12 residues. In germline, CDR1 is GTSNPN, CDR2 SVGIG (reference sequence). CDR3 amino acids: CARGVRNYGYTF. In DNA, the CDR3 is TGTGCACGGGGAGTCCGAAACTATGGCTACACCTTC.

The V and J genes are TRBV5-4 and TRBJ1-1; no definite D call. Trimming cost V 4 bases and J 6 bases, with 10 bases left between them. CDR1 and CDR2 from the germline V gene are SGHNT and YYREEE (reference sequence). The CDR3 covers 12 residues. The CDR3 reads CASSNLRAEAFF. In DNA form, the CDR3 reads TGTGCCAGCAGCAATCTCCGGGCTGAAGCTTTCTTT. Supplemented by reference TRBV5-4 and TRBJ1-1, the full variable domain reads ETGVTQSPTHLIKTRGQQVTLRCSSQSGHNTVSWYQQALGQGPQFIFQYYREEENGRGNFPPRFSGLQFPNYSSELNVNALELDDSALYLCASSNLRAEAFFGQGTRLTVV.

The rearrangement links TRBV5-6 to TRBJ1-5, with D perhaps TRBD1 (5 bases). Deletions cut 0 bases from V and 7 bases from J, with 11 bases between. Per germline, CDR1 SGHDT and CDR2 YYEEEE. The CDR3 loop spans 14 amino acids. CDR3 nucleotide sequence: TGTGCCAGCAGCTTGGGGGGGGAAAGCCAGCCCCAGCATTTT. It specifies CASSLGGESQPQHF.

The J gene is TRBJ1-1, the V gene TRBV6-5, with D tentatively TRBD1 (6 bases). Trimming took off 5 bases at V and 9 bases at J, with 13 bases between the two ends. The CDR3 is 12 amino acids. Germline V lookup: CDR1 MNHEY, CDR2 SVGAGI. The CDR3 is CASSTGQSQAFF. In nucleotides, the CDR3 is TGTGCCAGCAGTACCGGACAGTCTCAAGCTTTCTTT.

The CDR3 nucleotides are TGTGCCAGCAGTTACTCAGAACAGTACTCAAGGGAAGCTTTCTTT. Translated, it gives CASSYSEQYSREAFF. The V call is TRBV6-6, the J call TRBJ1-1; D is undetermined. V lost 0 bases and J lost 8, with 16 bases in between. This CDR3 spans 15 amino acids. Germline CDR1 and CDR2: MNHNY and SVGAGI (reference sequence).

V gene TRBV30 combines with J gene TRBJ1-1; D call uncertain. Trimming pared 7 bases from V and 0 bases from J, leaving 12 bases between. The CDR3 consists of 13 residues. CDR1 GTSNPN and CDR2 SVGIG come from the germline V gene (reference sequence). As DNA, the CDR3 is TGTGCCTTGCAGACACCTATGAACACTGAAGCTTTCTTT. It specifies CALQTPMNTEAFF.

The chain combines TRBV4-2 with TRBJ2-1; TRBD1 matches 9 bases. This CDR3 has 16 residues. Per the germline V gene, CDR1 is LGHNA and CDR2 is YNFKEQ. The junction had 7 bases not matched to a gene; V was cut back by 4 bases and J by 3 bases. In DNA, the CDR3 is TGTGCCAGCAGCCTTTGGACAGGGGAAGGCTACAATGAGCAGTTCTTC. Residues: CASSLWTGEGYNEQFF.

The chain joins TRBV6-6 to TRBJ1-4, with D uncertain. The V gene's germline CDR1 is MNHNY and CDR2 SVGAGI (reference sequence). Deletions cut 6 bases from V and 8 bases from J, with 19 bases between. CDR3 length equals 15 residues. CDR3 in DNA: TGTGCCAGCAGCCCTCGGGAGGGCATGGGGGAAAAACTGTTTTTT. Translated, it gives CASSPREGMGEKLFF.

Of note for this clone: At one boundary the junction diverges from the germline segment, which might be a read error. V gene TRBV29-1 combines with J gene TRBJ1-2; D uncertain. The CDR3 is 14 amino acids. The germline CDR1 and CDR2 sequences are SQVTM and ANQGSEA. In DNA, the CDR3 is TGCAGCGTCGAAGGCGGGGATCCCTACTATGGCTACACCTTC. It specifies CSVEGGDPYYGYTF.

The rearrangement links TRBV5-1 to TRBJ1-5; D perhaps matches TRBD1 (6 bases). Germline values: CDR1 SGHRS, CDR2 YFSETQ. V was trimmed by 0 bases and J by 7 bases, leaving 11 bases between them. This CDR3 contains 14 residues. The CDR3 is CASSLDGGDQPQHF. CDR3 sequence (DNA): TGCGCCAGCAGCTTGGATGGGGGCGACCAGCCCCAGCATTTT.

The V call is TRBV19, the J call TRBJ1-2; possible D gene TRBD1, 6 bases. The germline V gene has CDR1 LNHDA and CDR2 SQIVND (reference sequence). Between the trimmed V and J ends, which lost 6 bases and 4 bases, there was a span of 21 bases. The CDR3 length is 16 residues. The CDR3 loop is CASSPKWAGDLYGYTF. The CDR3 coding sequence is TGTGCCAGTAGCCCGAAGTGGGCAGGGGACCTCTATGGCTACACCTTC.

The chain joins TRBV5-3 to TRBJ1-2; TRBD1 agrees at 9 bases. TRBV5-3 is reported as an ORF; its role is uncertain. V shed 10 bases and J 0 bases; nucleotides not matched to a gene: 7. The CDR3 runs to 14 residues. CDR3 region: CAGDRGDPNYGYTF. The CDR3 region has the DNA TGTGCCGGTGACAGGGGGGATCCTAACTATGGCTACACCTTC.

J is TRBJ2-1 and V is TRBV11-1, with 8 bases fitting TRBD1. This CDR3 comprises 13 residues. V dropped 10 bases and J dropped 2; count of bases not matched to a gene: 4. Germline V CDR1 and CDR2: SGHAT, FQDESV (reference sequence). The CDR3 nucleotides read TGTGCCATCCCGGGACAGGCCTACAATGAGCAGTTCTTC. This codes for CAIPGQAYNEQFF.

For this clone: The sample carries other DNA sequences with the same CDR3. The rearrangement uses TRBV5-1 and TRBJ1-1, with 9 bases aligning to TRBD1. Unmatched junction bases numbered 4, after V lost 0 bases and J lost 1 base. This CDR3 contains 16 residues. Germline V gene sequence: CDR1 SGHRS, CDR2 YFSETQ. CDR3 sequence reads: CASSLDPQGANTEAFF. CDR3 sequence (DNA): TGCGCCAGCAGCTTGGACCCACAGGGGGCGAACACTGAAGCTTTCTTT.

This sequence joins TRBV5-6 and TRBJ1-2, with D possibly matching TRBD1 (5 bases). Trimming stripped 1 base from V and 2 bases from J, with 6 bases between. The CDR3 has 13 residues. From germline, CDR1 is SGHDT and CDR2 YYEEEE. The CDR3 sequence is CASSLRGNYGYTF. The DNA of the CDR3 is TGTGCCAGCAGCTTGAGGGGCAACTATGGCTACACCTTC.

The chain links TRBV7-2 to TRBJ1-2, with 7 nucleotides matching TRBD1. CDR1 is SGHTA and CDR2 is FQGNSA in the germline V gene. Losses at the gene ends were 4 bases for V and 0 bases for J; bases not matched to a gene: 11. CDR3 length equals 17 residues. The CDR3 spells CASSSSRGGQTNYGYTF. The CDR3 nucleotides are TGTGCCAGCAGCTCGTCTCGAGGGGGACAGACTAACTATGGCTACACCTTC.

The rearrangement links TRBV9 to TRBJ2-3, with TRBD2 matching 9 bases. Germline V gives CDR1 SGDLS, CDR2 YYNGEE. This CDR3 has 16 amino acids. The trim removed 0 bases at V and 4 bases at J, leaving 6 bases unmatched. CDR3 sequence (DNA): TGTGCCAGCAGCGTAGGAAGTAGCGGGGGCGCAGATACGCAGTATTTT. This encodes CASSVGSSGGADTQYF.

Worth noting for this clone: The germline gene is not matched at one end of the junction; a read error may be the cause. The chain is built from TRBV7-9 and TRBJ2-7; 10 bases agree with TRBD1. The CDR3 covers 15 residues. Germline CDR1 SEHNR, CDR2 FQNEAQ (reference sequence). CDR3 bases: TGCGCCAGCAACACGCCGGGACAGGGGACCTACGAGCAGTACTTC. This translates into CASNTPGQGTYEQYF. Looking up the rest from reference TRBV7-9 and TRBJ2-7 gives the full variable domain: DTGVSQNPRHKITKRGQNVTFRCDPISEHNRLYWYRQTLGQGPEFLTYFQNEAQLEKSRLLSDRFSAERPKGSFSTLEIQRTEQGDSAMYLCASNTPGQGTYEQYFGPGTRLTVT.

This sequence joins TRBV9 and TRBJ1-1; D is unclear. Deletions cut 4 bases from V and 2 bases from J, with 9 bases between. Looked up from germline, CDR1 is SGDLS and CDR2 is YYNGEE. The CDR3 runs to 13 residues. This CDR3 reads CASSLVRNTEAFF. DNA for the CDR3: TGTGCCAGCAGCCTCGTGCGAAACACTGAAGCTTTCTTT.

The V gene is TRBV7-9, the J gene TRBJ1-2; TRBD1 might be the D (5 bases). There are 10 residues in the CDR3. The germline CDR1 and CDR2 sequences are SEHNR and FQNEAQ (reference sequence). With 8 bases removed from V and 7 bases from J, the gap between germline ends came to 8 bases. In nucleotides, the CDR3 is TGTGCCAGCGGAAGGGGTGGCTACACCTTC. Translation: CASGRGGYTF.

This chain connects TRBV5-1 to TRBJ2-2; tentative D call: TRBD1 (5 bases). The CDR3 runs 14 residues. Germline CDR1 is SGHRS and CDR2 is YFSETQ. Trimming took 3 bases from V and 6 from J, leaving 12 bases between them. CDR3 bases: TGCGCCAGCAGCTCCGACAGAAGGTCCGGGGAGCTGTTTTTT. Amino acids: CASSSDRRSGELFF.